The 9 T cell receptor beta chains reported below all come from one sample, sequenced in a study of blood T cell repertoires in COVID-19. Profiled with immunoSEQ multiplex PCR; TCRdb holds only in-frame clones, not every one. The data hold about 49,000 clones, with 75% to 90% observed a single time. The source material was peripheral blood. The receptors stem from a woman older than 75 with COVID-19, enrolled during active disease.

The chain is built from TRBV2 and TRBJ2-7; D uncertain. The length of the CDR3 is 13 residues. V shed 3 bases and J shed 0 bases, with 6 bases lying between them. Germline V gene lookup returns CDR1 SNHLY and CDR2 FYNNEI. This chain's CDR3 is CASSEQISYEQYF. The DNA for the CDR3 is TGTGCCAGCAGTGAGCAGATCTCCTACGAGCAGTACTTC.

V usage is TRBV5-4 and J usage is TRBJ1-1; 7 nucleotides line up with TRBD1. The V gene end was trimmed by 3 bases and the J gene end by 4 bases; junction bases not matched to a gene: 6. In germline, CDR1 is SGHNT, CDR2 YYREEE (reference sequence). This CDR3 has 14 residues. CDR3 in DNA: TGTGCCAGCAGCTCGAAGACAGGGCTCACTGAAGCTTTCTTT. Translating it yields CASSSKTGLTEAFF.

The J gene is TRBJ2-7, the V gene TRBV6-5; 10 positions agree with TRBD1. Germline loops: CDR1 MNHEY, CDR2 SVGAGI. V dropped 3 bases and J dropped 5; count of bases not matched to a gene: 4. The CDR3 contains 14 residues. CDR3 sequence: CASSYDRGLNEQYF. In DNA, the CDR3 is TGTGCCAGCAGTTATGACAGGGGGCTGAACGAGCAGTACTTC.

The DNA for the CDR3 is TGCGCCAGCAGCTCACATGGGGGGTACGGCCAAGAGACCCAGTACTTC. It codes for CASSSHGGYGQETQYF. The chain employs TRBV5-1 and TRBJ2-5; D is perhaps TRBD2 (6 bases). The CDR3 covers 16 residues. The germline V gene has CDR1 SGHRS and CDR2 YFSETQ. The V end was cut by 3 bases, the J end by 1 base, with 16 bases between.

The V call is TRBV12-3 or TRBV12-4, the J call TRBJ1-1, with D perhaps matching TRBD1 (6 bases). Trimming removed 8 bases from V and 7 bases from J, with 14 bases in between. This CDR3 comprises 12 residues. CDR3 DNA: TGTGCCAGCGATACAGGGTTAAATGAAGCTTTCTTT. Amino acids: CASDTGLNEAFF.

The chain carries TRBV10-3 and TRBJ1-1; no definite D call. Trimming took 7 bases from V and 1 from J, leaving 10 bases between them. The germline CDR1 and CDR2 sequences are ENHRY and SYGVKD. This CDR3 contains 13 residues. CDR3 DNA sequence: TGTGCCATCACCCCCCGGGAGAACACTGAAGCTTTCTTT. It is translated as CAITPRENTEAFF.

Written as DNA, the CDR3 is TGTGCCACCAGTGATTTCGCAGTTAGGGGACAAGAGACCCAGTACTTC. Translated: CATSDFAVRGQETQYF. This chain uses TRBV24-1 with TRBJ2-5, with a possible D match to TRBD1 (5 bases). The CDR3 spans 16 residues. V dropped 1 base and J dropped 2 bases, with 13 bases sitting between them. Per the germline V gene, CDR1 is KGHDR and CDR2 is SFDVKD.

The genes are TRBV7-3 and TRBJ1-1; D call uncertain. The germline V gene encodes CDR1 SGHTA and CDR2 FQGTGA. The CDR3 length is 14 residues. Trimming removed 2 bases from V and 0 bases from J, with 7 bases in between. The CDR3 nucleotides read TGTGCCAGCAGCTTAGGAGGGTTGAACACTGAAGCTTTCTTT. Translated, it gives CASSLGGLNTEAFF.

The rearrangement joins TRBV5-8 to TRBJ1-5; 7 bases are shared with TRBD1. J lost 0 bases, V lost 4 bases, and 7 bases had no gene match. CDR1 and CDR2 (germline): SGHTS, YDEGEE. The CDR3 sequence is 16 residues long. The chain's CDR3 is CASSRGTDISNQPQHF. The CDR3 DNA reads TGTGCCAGCAGCCGTGGGACAGACATTAGCAATCAGCCCCAGCATTTT.